The source of this T cell receptor beta chain is a study of molecular identifiers for immune sequencing clone quantification (dated by TCRdb to 2016 to 2019). The study in broad terms: In a replicate experiment, RNA from around 20,000 or 100,000 naive CD8 T cells was split into five aliquots, four of which were sequenced. CD8 T cells were used in a methods study to benchmark molecular-identifier clustering-based TCR repertoire sequencing (MIDCIRS) and TCR RNA copy counting. Results and caveats for the whole study, not just this receptor: Modeling indicated 2.5 to 3 TCR RNA copies recovered per cell, compared with approximately 10 by digital PCR, which implies a capture efficiency of approximately 29%. Spiked-in Jurkat TCR RNA equal to a single cell's worth was reported to be detectable even within 1,200,000 naive CD8 T cells. Without barcode sub-clustering, chimeric consensus sequences inflated TCR diversity; chimeras reached as high as 47%. Naive libraries contained spiked-in Jurkat TCR RNA (around eleven copies' worth), which is not part of the donor repertoire. Clones above 20 RNA copies held over 99% of molecules in CMV-specific effector cells but under 1% in naive cells. Highly expanded clone sizes could be underestimated if identical TCR molecules share a barcode.

The protocol used for the library was PCR. Sequencing instrument: NextSeq 500. Preparation of bulk TCR libraries followed a previously described approach, with the TCR primers listed in Table S5. Purification of total RNA was performed with the Qiagen AllPrep DNA/RNA kit. Before any analysis, reads coming from multiple sequencing runs of the same library were combined into one pool. The study's own analysis went as follows. Reads were retained only if the reads had an exact TCR constant sequence, and the retained reads were trimmed to 150 nt and grouped according to their 12-nt molecular barcodes. Reads in each barcode group were sub-clustered using a 15% Levenshtein threshold, and a quality-weighted consensus sequence was built for each RNA molecule. Non-functional sequences were filtered out, along with any lower-count sequence sitting one edit away from another sequence. Barcode sub-clusters with fewer than 20% of the maximum read count were removed, based on fitting two negative binomial distributions. The public reads were reprocessed in TCRdb via fastp at Q25 and MiXCR, keeping in-frame beta chains. Each CDR3 protein appears once, grouped with its most common genes and DNA. These V and J calls are TCRdb output, not the study's own analysis. Recorded for this sample are hundreds of thousands of distinct CDR3 sequences; over 25% of them occurred a single time. 0.7% to 0.95% of the sample is in the top ten clones.

In regard to this clonotype: Its antigen is still unknown. No per-base quality is available; no much larger clone lies one base away.

V lost 2 bases and J lost 3 bases, and the count of bases not matched to a germline gene is 9. From the germline V gene, CDR1 is SGHRS and CDR2 is YFSETQ. The CDR3 covers 16 residues, taking in both the cysteine and the phenylalanine. The DNA shown is the 48-base CDR3, in frame from base 1. Libraries of naive CD8 T cells were generated from roughly 21,000 to 960,000 sorted cells, with 10%, 30% or 50% of the purified RNA used. Naive CD8 T cells were FACS-sorted as CD8+CD4-CCR7+CD45RA+ on a BD FACSAria II into RLT Plus buffer. To test detection sensitivity, Jurkat RNA equal to under 13 TCR copies was added to samples of about 19,000-1,100,000 naive CD8 T cells. CD8 T cells were enriched using RosetteSep CD8+ T Cell Enrichment Cocktail and Ficoll-Paque, and the enriched cells then underwent ACK red cell lysis.

The chain was built from TRBV5-1 and TRBJ2-7, and 9 junction bases match TRBD1. This sequence originates from a human donor in good health. Some libraries in this study had Jurkat cell RNA spiked in. The sequencing input was naive CD8+ T cells from blood, with Jurkat cell RNA spiked in. Explained via the paper, the cell subset or site label denotes: FACS-sorted CD8+CD4-CCR7+CD45RA+ naive T cells. The CDR3 loop reads CASSFEQGALIYEQYF. DNA sequence: TGCGCCAGCAGCTTTGAACAGGGGGCGCTTATCTACGAGCAGTACTTC.